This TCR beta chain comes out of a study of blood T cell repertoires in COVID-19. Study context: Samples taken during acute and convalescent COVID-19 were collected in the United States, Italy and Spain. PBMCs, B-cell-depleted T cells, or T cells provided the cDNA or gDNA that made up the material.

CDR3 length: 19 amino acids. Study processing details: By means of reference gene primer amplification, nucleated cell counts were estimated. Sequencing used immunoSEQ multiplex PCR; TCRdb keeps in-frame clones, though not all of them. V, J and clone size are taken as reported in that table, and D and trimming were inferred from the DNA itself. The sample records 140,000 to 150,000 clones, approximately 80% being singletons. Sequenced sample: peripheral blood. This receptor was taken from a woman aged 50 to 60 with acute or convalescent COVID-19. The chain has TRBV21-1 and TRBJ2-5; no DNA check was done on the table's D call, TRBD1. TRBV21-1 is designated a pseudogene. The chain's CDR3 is CASSKGRGQGRQQQETQYF. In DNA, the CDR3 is TGTGCCAGCAGCAAAGGTCGGGGACAGGGGAGGCAACAACAAGAGACCCAGTACTTC.